The rows below give T cell receptor beta chains drawn from one sample of a study of shared clonotypes between healthy human individuals. Assay: immunoSEQ multiplex PCR; the TCRdb copy retains only in-frame clones and omits some. Here the sample spans about 1.1 million clones, roughly 80% being singletons. The sequenced sample was memory CD4+ T cells from PBMCs. Receptor source: a man aged 18-30 years in good health. Some clones in this sample may be carry-over from other donors' samples. The CDR3 runs from the conserved cysteine through the conserved F or W. A D gene is named only where the DNA matches it firmly.

V gene: TRBV6-1; J gene: TRBJ2-2; D gene: .; CDR3 protein: CASSEAPQLWAGELFF
V gene: TRBV2; J gene: TRBJ1-2; D gene: .; CDR3 protein: CASSELTNYGYTF
V gene: TRBV5-4; J gene: TRBJ2-1; D gene: TRBD2; CDR3 protein: CASRMTSGRAGEQFF
V gene: TRBV27; J gene: TRBJ1-1; D gene: .; CDR3 protein: CASSAQWHTEAFF
V gene: TRBV7-9; J gene: TRBJ1-1; D gene: .; CDR3 protein: CASSLQGSGEAFF
V gene: TRBV28; J gene: TRBJ2-7; D gene: .; CDR3 protein: CASSLDRAYEQYF
V gene: TRBV28; J gene: TRBJ2-7; D gene: TRBD2; CDR3 protein: CASSLVSSGLPYEQYF
V gene: TRBV28; J gene: TRBJ1-5; D gene: .; CDR3 protein: CASSLGGASNQPQHF
V gene: TRBV11-2; J gene: TRBJ2-5; D gene: TRBD2; CDR3 protein: CASSFGTSGGRETQYF
V gene: TRBV9; J gene: TRBJ2-2; D gene: TRBD1; CDR3 protein: CASSDRTGGGGELFF
V gene: TRBV30; J gene: TRBJ2-5; D gene: .; CDR3 protein: CACTTANGETQYF
V gene: TRBV10-3; J gene: TRBJ2-7; D gene: .; CDR3 protein: CAISESRVEQYF
V gene: TRBV28; J gene: TRBJ2-1; D gene: .; CDR3 protein: CASSTDGTTNEQFF
V gene: TRBV7-8; J gene: TRBJ2-2; D gene: .; CDR3 protein: CASSLEFRGGGELFF
V gene: TRBV7-9; J gene: TRBJ2-5; D gene: TRBD2; CDR3 protein: CASSLISGGGAQYF
V gene: TRBV7-2; J gene: TRBJ1-1; D gene: .; CDR3 protein: CASSLARESTEAFF
V gene: TRBV5-1; J gene: TRBJ1-2; D gene: TRBD1; CDR3 protein: CASSPDREYGYTF
V gene: TRBV25-1; J gene: TRBJ1-2; D gene: TRBD1; CDR3 protein: CASSSPGQGSYGYTF
V gene: TRBV7-3; J gene: TRBJ2-1; D gene: TRBD2; CDR3 protein: CASSRGLAGGLYNEQFF
V gene: TRBV28; J gene: TRBJ1-2; D gene: .; CDR3 protein: CAATGPWGYTF
V gene: TRBV11-1; J gene: TRBJ2-5; D gene: .; CDR3 protein: CASSHAEETQYF
V gene: TRBV30; J gene: TRBJ2-2; D gene: .; CDR3 protein: CAWSLGAMRGTGELFF
V gene: TRBV28; J gene: TRBJ2-1; D gene: .; CDR3 protein: CASSPGGGGYNEQFF
V gene: TRBV4-2; J gene: TRBJ2-3; D gene: .; CDR3 protein: CASSQVGLKADTQYF
V gene: TRBV5-1; J gene: TRBJ2-6; D gene: TRBD1; CDR3 protein: CASRQQGLESGANVLTF
V gene: TRBV18; J gene: TRBJ2-7; D gene: .; CDR3 protein: CASSPLAKGNEQYF
V gene: TRBV5-1; J gene: TRBJ2-6; D gene: .; CDR3 protein: CASSRSSGANVLTF
V gene: TRBV30; J gene: TRBJ1-5; D gene: .; CDR3 protein: CAWSPLGLGQPQHF
V gene: TRBV5-6; J gene: TRBJ1-2; D gene: TRBD1; CDR3 protein: CASSRDRARYGYTF
V gene: TRBV7-9; J gene: TRBJ1-1; D gene: .; CDR3 protein: CASSLTGSAEAFF
V gene: TRBV7-3; J gene: TRBJ2-3; D gene: .; CDR3 protein: CASSSLGGPTDTQYF
V gene: TRBV5-6; J gene: TRBJ2-3; D gene: TRBD2; CDR3 protein: CASSSGGSTDTQYF
V gene: TRBV28; J gene: TRBJ2-7; D gene: .; CDR3 protein: CASRYNKGYEQYF
V gene: TRBV28; J gene: TRBJ2-5; D gene: .; CDR3 protein: CASSPVGAVQETQYF
V gene: TRBV5-8; J gene: TRBJ1-4; D gene: TRBD1; CDR3 protein: CASSFRTGGDEKLFF
V gene: TRBV11-2; J gene: TRBJ2-1; D gene: .; CDR3 protein: CASSLGSGGGYEQFF
V gene: TRBV5-1; J gene: TRBJ1-5; D gene: .; CDR3 protein: CASSLGPGGQPQHF
V gene: TRBV10-3; J gene: TRBJ2-7; D gene: .; CDR3 protein: CAIRQSTFGVYEQYF
V gene: TRBV7-2; J gene: TRBJ1-2; D gene: TRBD1; CDR3 protein: CASSPVDRGLGYTF
V gene: TRBV7-7; J gene: TRBJ2-3; D gene: .; CDR3 protein: CASSLAGSLTDTQYF
V gene: TRBV7-3; J gene: TRBJ2-1; D gene: .; CDR3 protein: CASSLNRLDYNEQFF
V gene: TRBV5-3; J gene: TRBJ2-7; D gene: .; CDR3 protein: CARSWESGKDHEQYF
V gene: TRBV27; J gene: TRBJ1-4; D gene: TRBD1; CDR3 protein: CASKDRGSREKLFF
V gene: TRBV4-1; J gene: TRBJ2-2; D gene: .; CDR3 protein: CASSQVGDRTGELFF
V gene: TRBV7-6; J gene: TRBJ1-3; D gene: .; CDR3 protein: CASSLRPGDSGNTIYF
V gene: TRBV30; J gene: TRBJ1-4; D gene: .; CDR3 protein: CALDMGGNEKLFF
V gene: TRBV11-2; J gene: TRBJ2-1; D gene: .; CDR3 protein: CASSLLLRYNEQFF